This T cell receptor (beta chain) was recorded in a study of cytotoxic CD8 clonotypes in ibrutinib-treated CLL. This clone was observed many times. At one end the junction does not follow the germline gene, possibly because of a read error. The sequencing depth, 1 in 200,000 to 1 in 1 million T cells, was the target. Assay used: immunoSEQ multiplex PCR; TCRdb lists only in-frame clones, some missing. This sample has tens of thousands of clones, with around 52% found just once. The length of the CDR3 is 13 residues. Germline CDR1 SEHNR, CDR2 FQNEAQ (reference sequence). V is TRBV7-9 and J is TRBJ2-2; D unclear. The source of this sequence is a human donor with chronic lymphocytic leukemia. The sequenced sample was PBMCs, obtained after 12 months of ibrutinib treatment. The CDR3 loop reads CASRFAVTGELFF. CDR3 DNA sequence: TGTGCCAGCCGCTTTGCCGTAACCGGGGAGCTGTTTTTT.